The T cell receptor beta chain described here comes from a study of T-cell memory formation after mild COVID-19. Germline trimming cut 3 bases from V and 2 bases from J; bases unmatched to any gene: 4. The length of the CDR3 is 15 residues. TCRdb itself ran the 5' RACE reads through MiXCR, one entry per CDR3 protein. The sample consists of over 350,000 distinct CDR3 sequences, 20% to 25% of them appearing once. The source is an adult woman who had mild COVID-19 (a few samples of this study predate the infection). Cell type and time point are not known. The specimen sequenced was PBMCs or a T cell subset sorted from them (not recorded which). The rearrangement links TRBV12-3 or TRBV12-4 to TRBJ1-2; 9 bases are shared with TRBD1. CDR3 amino acids: CASSFTGQGNYGYTF. The CDR3 nucleotides read TGTGCCAGCAGTTTCACCGGACAGGGGAACTATGGCTACACCTTC.